These T cell receptor beta chains were read from a single sample in a study of T cells in Graves' hyperthyroidism and ophthalmopathy. TCRdb analysed the multiplex PCR reads with MiXCR anew, one entry per CDR3 protein. The sample lists a few hundred thousand distinct CDR3 sequences; about 14% were seen once. The sequencing input was blood. The receptor source for this set is a man aged 25-40 years with Graves' hyperthyroidism that later progressed to Graves' ophthalmopathy. The CDR3 runs from the conserved cysteine through the conserved F or W.

>TRBJ2-3|TRBV24-1|15
CATSDFRVGTDTQYF
>TRBJ1-1|TRBV6-1|13
CASNPGVGTEAFF
>TRBJ2-1|TRBV28|15
CASSSRGVTYNEQFF
>TRBJ1-5|TRBV28|14
CASRAPGAGVPQHF
>TRBJ1-2|TRBV18|13
CASSLQGSYGYTF
>TRBJ2-1|TRBV9|15
CASSVVETSYNEQFF
>TRBJ2-3|TRBV28|14
CASQPAGITDTQYF
>TRBJ1-5|TRBV7-8|17
CASSLAEGRYSNQPQHF
>TRBJ2-4|TRBV19|14
CASSIGTGIHIQYF
>TRBJ2-1|TRBV7-9|13
CASSPGHMNEQFF
>TRBJ2-4|TRBV2|14
CASSGTTYENIQYF
>TRBJ2-2|TRBV5-1|16
CASRISGGPGTGELFF
>TRBJ2-5|TRBV6-1|13
CASSRTGQETQYF
>TRBJ2-2|TRBV7-9|10
CASSAGELFF
>TRBJ2-7|TRBV7-6|14
CASSHSGTSYEQYF
>TRBJ1-1|TRBV6-2/TRBV6-3|17
CASSYKGRVYWNTEAFF
>TRBJ2-5|TRBV7-9|12
CAGSSVSETQYF
>TRBJ2-4|TRBV13|17
CASSQLRGGGRKNIQYF
>TRBJ1-6|TRBV5-6|14
CASSLNPRNSPLHF
>TRBJ2-7|TRBV20-1|13
CSARTLEGYEQYF
>TRBJ1-1|TRBV20-1|12
CSAKETGLGAFF
>TRBJ2-1|TRBV7-9|14
CASSLGGGGNEQFF
>TRBJ1-2|TRBV28|14
CATRTGQTFYGYTF
>TRBJ2-3|TRBV5-1|15
CASSMTYFSTDTQYF
>TRBJ2-1|TRBV4-1|15
CASSQGQVFYNEQFF
>TRBJ2-1|TRBV7-8|15
CASSALAGLYNEQFF
>TRBJ1-2|TRBV11-3|14
CASSPRGAHYGYTF
>TRBJ2-5|TRBV28|16
CASSLGPLGRQETQYF
>TRBJ2-6|TRBV7-3|18
CASSQRQGAFSGANVLTF
>TRBJ1-1|TRBV2|12
CASSQDYTEAFF
>TRBJ1-5|TRBV29-1|12
CSVADRDQPQHF
>TRBJ2-1|TRBV5-1|16
CASSLARTGLRREQFF
>TRBJ1-2|TRBV6-1|12
CASSPEGLLYTF
>TRBJ1-2|TRBV30|16
CAWSSTDRVPNYGYTF
>TRBJ2-7|TRBV5-1|14
CASSEGDRVREQYF
>TRBJ1-2|TRBV4-1|14
CASSRVIVGDGYTF
>TRBJ1-4|TRBV12-3/TRBV12-4|14
CASSLWDSNEKLFF
>TRBJ1-5|TRBV12-3/TRBV12-4|15
CANSFMTASNQPQHF
>TRBJ2-3|TRBV12-3/TRBV12-4|14
CASRPVGGLDTQYF
>TRBJ2-7|TRBV2|13
CASRGGTFYEQYF
>TRBJ1-6|TRBV20-1|14
CSARWTVGNSPLHF
>TRBJ2-7|TRBV7-2|16
CASSRGLAGGTYEQYF
>TRBJ1-5|TRBV28|12
CASSFLVQPQHF
>TRBJ1-1|TRBV6-1|13
CASSQGDPTEAFF
>TRBJ2-5|TRBV7-3|13
CASSSGLRETQYF
>TRBJ2-7|TRBV5-1|14
CASSFTGGDYEQYF
>TRBJ1-1|TRBV28|12
CAASEGYTEAFF